This paragraph reports one T cell receptor (beta chain). Its antigen is as yet unknown. The CDR3 sequence is 13 residues long. Trimming removed 5 bases from V and 0 bases from J, with 11 bases in between. Looked up from germline, CDR1 is SQVTM and CDR2 is ANQGSEA. Researchers ran the PCR with 60 Vbeta and 13 Jbeta primers. The table came from immunoSEQ multiplex PCR; TCRdb's copy has only in-frame clones and leaves some out. This sample yields about 120,000 clones, of which 80% to 85% are seen a single time; 2.1% belongs to the top ten. The data are from a study of cytomegalovirus exposure and HLA in healthy donors. Study-level background: As an earlier analysis found, around 200 million T cells yielded 90 million to 140 million unique TCR beta sequences. Within an early data release were 65 million to 90 million unique TCRs drawn from HLA-typed donors. Study-wide results and caveats: Sequencing depth across donors, presence/absence analyses assumed, was roughly uniform. The only immune exposure information that was available was CMV serostatus.

The receptor was derived from a man younger than 45 in good health and CMV-seronegative. Sequenced material: PBMCs. The chain carries TRBV29-1 and TRBJ2-7, with unresolved D. The CDR3 region is CSVSHRFSYEQYF. The CDR3 DNA reads TGCAGCGTTTCACACAGATTCTCCTACGAGCAGTACTTC.